The 10 T cell receptor beta chains below all came from one sample that was sequenced in a study of shared clonotypes between healthy human individuals. Some clones are missing from TCRdb's copy, which holds only in-frame ones; the method was immunoSEQ multiplex PCR. The sample has millions of clones; 85% to 95% are singletons. Sequencing was performed on naive CD4+ T cells sorted from blood. Regarding subset: CD45RA+ positively selected. These receptors all stem from a young man in good health.

As regards this clone: This same CDR3 is encoded by further DNA sequences in the sample. This rearrangement joins TRBV6-6 to TRBJ2-3; D is ambiguous. Trimming left V 4 bases short and J 5 bases short, with 7 bases between. The germline V gene has CDR1 MNHNY and CDR2 SVGAGI (reference sequence). This CDR3 is 12 amino acids long. The CDR3 DNA is TGTGCCAGCAGTTCTGCCGGAGATACGCAGTATTTT. It encodes CASSSAGDTQYF.

The gene calls are TRBV11-2 and TRBJ1-2, with D possibly TRBD1 on 5 matching bases. Germline loops: CDR1 SGHAT, CDR2 FQNNGV. The ends were cut back, 7 bases at V and 2 bases at J, with 11 bases in the middle. CDR3 size: 13 residues. CDR3 sequence reads: CASKTNRNYGYTF. In DNA, the CDR3 is TGTGCCAGCAAAACTAACAGGAACTATGGCTACACCTTC. The full variable domain, completed using reference TRBV11-2 and TRBJ1-2, is EAGVAQSPRYKIIEKRQSVAFWCNPISGHATLYWYQQILGQGPKLLIQFQNNGVVDDSQLPKDRFSAERLKGVDSTLKIQPAKLEDSAVYLCASKTNRNYGYTFGSGTRLTVV.

The chain recombines TRBV6-5 with TRBJ2-7; a weak D match, TRBD1 (5 bases). The CDR3 sequence is 13 residues long. Germline V gene sequence: CDR1 MNHEY, CDR2 SVGAGI. V was cut by 0 bases and J by 6 bases, with 9 bases left in between. As DNA, the CDR3 is TGTGCCAGCAGTTACTCGGGGCATGGCGAGCAGTACTTC. Translated: CASSYSGHGEQYF.

A word on this clone: The sample carries other DNA sequences with the same CDR3. The rearrangement joins TRBV9 to TRBJ1-2; tentatively, D is TRBD1 (5 bases). Per the germline V gene, CDR1 is SGDLS and CDR2 is YYNGEE. The CDR3 is 13 residues long. With 0 bases removed from V and 6 bases from J, the gap between germline ends came to 9 bases. The CDR3 DNA reads as TGTGCCAGCAGCGTAGATCGGGGGGATGGCTACACCTTC. Its translation is CASSVDRGDGYTF.

This chain connects TRBV5-1 to TRBJ2-2; D may match TRBD1 or TRBD2 (5 bases each). Trimming pared 6 bases from V and 2 bases from J, leaving 11 bases between. CDR1 and CDR2 from the germline V gene are SGHRS and YFSETQ. The CDR3 has 14 amino acids. CDR3 DNA sequence: TGCGCCAGCACCCTGAGGGGAAACACCGGGGAGCTGTTTTTT. This translates into CASTLRGNTGELFF.

Note on this clone: At the DNA level, this CDR3 is encoded by other sequences in the same sample as well. The chain recombines TRBV15 with TRBJ1-1; D remains ambiguous. This CDR3 region has 14 residues. Per germline, CDR1 LNHNV and CDR2 YYDKDF (reference sequence). Trimming pared 0 bases from V and 4 bases from J, leaving 9 bases between. CDR3 sequence (DNA): TGTGCCACCAGCAGAGATCGGGTAGCCACTGAAGCTTTCTTT. Its translation is CATSRDRVATEAFF.

V and J are TRBV10-3 and TRBJ2-7, with 11 positions matching TRBD2. CDR1 and CDR2 from the germline V gene are ENHRY and SYGVKD. The CDR3 is 15 amino acids. The V and J ends lost 2 bases and 3 bases, in that order; junction bases with no gene match: 3. The CDR3 DNA is TGTGCCATCAGTGAGCCGACTAGCGGGGACTACGAGCAGTACTTC. This encodes CAISEPTSGDYEQYF.

The CDR3 DNA reads as TGTGCCAGCAGCTCGTGGACTAGCGGTTCTTACGAGCAGTACTTC. Translating it yields CASSSWTSGSYEQYF. The chain couples TRBV7-2 to TRBJ2-7; 10 nucleotides match TRBD2. V trimming: 4 bases; J trimming: 4 bases; junction bases outside the gene matches: 7. The CDR3 is made up of 15 amino acids. The germline gives CDR1 SGHTA, CDR2 FQGNSA.

The rearrangement joins TRBV10-3 to TRBJ2-3, with TRBD2 matching over 11 bases. J was trimmed by 6 bases and V by 3 bases; bases with no gene match: 8. Germline V CDR1 and CDR2: ENHRY, SYGVKD. The CDR3 covers 16 residues. CDR3 loop: CAISEGTSGWGDTQYF. The CDR3 nucleotides read TGTGCCATCAGTGAAGGGACTAGCGGTTGGGGGGATACGCAGTATTTT.

The chain is built from TRBV7-2 and TRBJ1-5; D is uncertain. CDR3 size: 13 residues. V was pared by 5 bases and J by 6 bases, with 11 bases between. The germline V gene encodes CDR1 SGHTA and CDR2 FQGNSA. CDR3 DNA sequence: TGTGCCAGCAGCGCCCATGAGGGTCAGCCCCAGCATTTT. This sequence encodes CASSAHEGQPQHF.